This T cell receptor beta chain derives from a study of spatial heterogeneity in lung cancer. The time point denotes: sample taken at primary tumor resection. Whole RNA was taken from tumor, nontumor lung or frozen PBMC; it was then sequenced unsorted. Ten or more counts support this clonotype. TCRdb re-analysed the 5' RACE reads in MiXCR, keeping a single row per CDR3 protein. The sample carries approximately 81,000 distinct CDR3 sequences, roughly an eighth recorded once. The source is a male donor with early-stage non-small cell lung cancer. Sequenced material: PBMCs, taken at surgery.

The CDR3 DNA reads TGTGCCACCAGCAGAGATTCCCAGCCTAGCACAGATACGCAGTATTTT. Protein product: CATSRDSQPSTDTQYF. The J gene is TRBJ2-3, the V gene TRBV15; no definite D call. The V end lost 0 bases, the J end lost 0 bases, and 10 bases lay between the germline ends. Germline CDR1 is LNHNV and CDR2 is YYDKDF (reference sequence). The CDR3 totals 16 residues.